This T cell receptor beta chain emerged from a study of shared clonotypes between healthy human individuals. Study-level findings and limits: The sharing of 5% to 6.5% of naive CD4 clonotypes was seen across a handful of donors. Clonotypes not shared had lower generation probabilities than those common to all four donors.

The germline V gene encodes CDR1 SEHNR and CDR2 FQNEAQ (reference sequence). CDR3 length: 16 amino acids. V dropped 1 base and J dropped 5; count of bases not matched to a gene: 5. Note on this clone: Antigen: not known.

Naive CD8 populations comprised CD45RO-negative cells positively selected for CCR7, excluding terminally differentiated effector memory CD45RA+ cells. The method was immunoSEQ multiplex PCR; TCRdb's version includes in-frame clones alone and lacks a portion of them. The sample shows hundreds of thousands of clones, roughly 95% of them seen only once. J is TRBJ2-7 and V is TRBV7-9; 13 bases map to TRBD2. The specimen was naive CD8+ T cells sorted from blood. The origin of this receptor is a woman in her twenties or thirties in good health. CDR3 sequence: CASSLVGLAGDDEQYF. CDR3 coding DNA: TGTGCCAGCAGCTTAGTCGGACTAGCGGGAGATGACGAGCAGTACTTC. Looking up the rest from reference TRBV7-9 and TRBJ2-7 gives the full variable domain: DTGVSQNPRHKITKRGQNVTFRCDPISEHNRLYWYRQTLGQGPEFLTYFQNEAQLEKSRLLSDRFSAERPKGSFSTLEIQRTEQGDSAMYLCASSLVGLAGDDEQYFGPGTRLTVT.